Below are 25 T cell receptor beta chains sequenced from a single sample in a study of cytomegalovirus exposure and HLA in healthy donors. PCR amplification relied on 60 Vbeta primers (plus 13 Jbeta primers). Using immunoSEQ multiplex PCR, the repertoire was profiled, and TCRdb retains in-frame clones only, with some absent. The sample has 100,000 to 150,000 clones, around 84% seen once. The sample comprised PBMCs. These TCRs come from a woman between 18 and 29 years old in good health and CMV-seropositive.

The V gene is TRBV5-6, the J gene TRBJ1-2; D ambiguous. Trimming stripped 1 base from V and 2 bases from J, with 6 bases between. CDR1 is SGHDT and CDR2 is YYEEEE in the germline V gene. The CDR3 length is 13 residues. The CDR3 region is CASSLPGNYGYTF. The CDR3 DNA is TGTGCCAGCAGCTTGCCCGGGAACTATGGCTACACCTTC.

The chain links TRBV6-6 to TRBJ2-5; possibly TRBD2 for D (5 bases). The V end lost 10 bases, the J end lost 2 bases, and 11 bases lay between the germline ends. CDR3 length: 12 residues. Germline CDR1 reads MNHNY; CDR2 reads SVGAGI (reference sequence). This CDR3 is CATRGGQETQYF. The DNA of the CDR3 is TGTGCCACCCGCGGCGGGCAAGAGACCCAGTACTTC.

The chain has TRBV2 and TRBJ2-1, with D maybe TRBD2 (5 bases). The CDR3 contains 15 residues. Germline V CDR1 and CDR2: SNHLY, FYNNEI. V lost 2 bases, J lost 7 bases, and 15 bases lay in between. The CDR3 here is CASSESPPGSNEQFF. Here the CDR3 DNA reads TGTGCCAGCAGTGAATCTCCGCCGGGGTCAAATGAGCAGTTCTTC.

In this sample, this clone turned up a few times. This chain joins TRBV5-1 and TRBJ2-5, with D perhaps matching TRBD2 (9 bases). Germline CDR1 and CDR2: SGHRS and YFSETQ. The V end was cut by 4 bases, the J end by 9 bases, with 19 bases between. The CDR3 covers 14 residues. The CDR3 is CASSPGQGGGAQYF. CDR3 sequence (DNA): TGCGCCAGCAGCCCCGGACAGGGCGGGGGGGCCCAGTACTTC.

This rearrangement joins TRBV7-2 to TRBJ1-2; TRBD1 aligns across 7 bases. The germline CDR1 and CDR2 sequences are SGHTA and FQGNSA. The length of the CDR3 is 13 residues. The ends lost 5 bases at V and 4 bases at J; junction bases unmatched: 4. DNA of the CDR3: TGTGCCAGCAGCAGACAGGGAGTCTATGGCTACACCTTC. It codes for CASSRQGVYGYTF. The full variable domain, with the rest looked up from reference TRBV7-2 and TRBJ1-2, is GAGVSQSPSNKVTEKGKDVELRCDPISGHTALYWYRQSLGQGLEFLIYFQGNSAPDKSGLPSDRFSAERTGGSVSTLTIQRTQQEDSAVYLCASSRQGVYGYTFGSGTRLTVV.

The chain uses TRBV6-1 and TRBJ2-3; D possibly corresponds to TRBD2 (5 bases). CDR1 is MNHNS and CDR2 is SASEGT in the germline V gene. The CDR3 contains 14 residues. Trimming shortened V by 6 bases and J by 0 bases, and 10 bases separated the two germline ends. CDR3 amino acids: CASRWRVSTDTQYF. The CDR3, as DNA: TGTGCCAGCAGGTGGCGGGTTAGCACAGATACGCAGTATTTT.

V and J are TRBV7-9 and TRBJ1-5, with 8 bases that match TRBD1. Germline-derived CDR1 and CDR2 are SEHNR and FQNEAQ (reference sequence). The CDR3 runs 16 residues. The V and J ends lost 5 bases and 4 bases, in that order; junction bases with no gene match: 10. The CDR3 coding sequence is TGTGCCAGCAGCCAGACAGGGGTAGGCCCTAATCAGCCCCAGCATTTT. It yields the protein CASSQTGVGPNQPQHF.

The chain carries TRBV6-6 and TRBJ1-2; the D gene is possibly TRBD1 (5 bases). Germline assignment: CDR1 MNHNY and CDR2 SVGAGI (reference sequence). The CDR3 is 15 residues long. Between the trimmed V and J ends, which lost 5 bases and 4 bases, there was a span of 17 bases. Written as DNA, the CDR3 is TGTGCCAGCAGTGGTAGACAGCCCGGGGGCTATGGCTACACCTTC. It encodes CASSGRQPGGYGYTF.

The chain couples TRBV7-8 to TRBJ1-1; D might be TRBD1 (5 bases). Trimming cost V 5 bases and J 6 bases, with 13 bases left between them. This CDR3 is built from 13 residues. CDR1 is SGHVS, CDR2 FQNEAQ, per germline. The CDR3 loop is CASSPPGGAEAFF. The CDR3, as DNA: TGTGCCAGCAGCCCACCGGGGGGAGCTGAAGCTTTCTTT.

A single count supports this clone. In DNA, the CDR3 is TGTGCCAGCAGCCTATATCCGATAGGGGAAACGAATGAGCAGTTCTTC. It translates to CASSLYPIGETNEQFF. The chain carries TRBV5-6 and TRBJ2-1; tentatively, D is TRBD1 (5 bases). This CDR3 is built from 16 residues. With 4 bases removed from V and 7 bases from J, the gap between germline ends came to 21 bases. The V gene's germline CDR1 is SGHDT and CDR2 YYEEEE. The full variable domain, in which reference TRBV5-6 and TRBJ2-1 provide the parts outside the CDR3, is DAGVTQSPTHLIKTRGQQVTLRCSPKSGHDTVSWYQQALGQGPQFIFQYYEEEERQRGNFPDRFSGHQFPNYSSELNVNALLLGDSALYLCASSLYPIGETNEQFFGPGTRLTVL.

V usage is TRBV7-8 and J usage is TRBJ2-7; possible D gene TRBD1, 6 bases. The V end lost 6 bases, the J end lost 2 bases, and 20 bases lay between the germline ends. There are 16 residues in the CDR3. The germline V gene encodes CDR1 SGHVS and CDR2 FQNEAQ. The CDR3 loop reads CASSHSTGIPTYEQYF. The CDR3 DNA follows: TGTGCCAGCAGTCACTCCACAGGGATTCCGACCTACGAGCAGTACTTC.

The chain is built from TRBV28 and TRBJ1-5; D ambiguous. CDR1 is MDHEN, CDR2 SYDVKM, per germline. This CDR3 is 14 amino acids long. V gave up 2 bases and J gave up 5 bases, with 10 bases separating them. The CDR3 DNA reads TGTGCCAGCAGTTTAACGAGGGATGATCAGCCCCAGCATTTT. Translated: CASSLTRDDQPQHF.

V gene TRBV5-4 combines with J gene TRBJ2-7, with 7 positions matching TRBD1. Germline CDR1 SGHNT, CDR2 YYREEE (reference sequence). The J segment lost 0 bases and the V segment lost 4 bases, leaving 4 bases of the junction unmatched. The CDR3 totals 14 residues. The DNA for the CDR3 is TGTGCCAGCAGCCCGGGGACAGACTCCTACGAGCAGTACTTC. This encodes CASSPGTDSYEQYF.

The chain is built from TRBV30 and TRBJ1-1; D is perhaps TRBD1 (5 bases). The germline gives CDR1 GTSNPN, CDR2 SVGIG (reference sequence). The CDR3 contains 15 residues. The ends were cut back, 3 bases at V and 3 bases at J, with 17 bases in the middle. For the CDR3, the DNA is TGTGCCTGGAGGCCGGGACTGCTCTTTTACACTGAAGCTTTCTTT. This translates into CAWRPGLLFYTEAFF.

This chain links TRBV5-1 with TRBJ1-4; maybe TRBD1 (6 bases). From germline, CDR1 is SGHRS and CDR2 YFSETQ. V lost 4 bases, J lost 13 bases, and 20 bases lay in between. This CDR3 contains 14 residues. The CDR3 region has the DNA TGCGCCAGCAGCCCCGGGGGGCCGAGGGTCGGACTGTTTTTT. It specifies CASSPGGPRVGLFF. Looking up the rest from reference TRBV5-1 and TRBJ1-4 gives the full variable domain: KAGVTQTPRYLIKTRGQQVTLSCSPISGHRSVSWYQQTPGQGLQFLFEYFSETQRNKGNFPGRFSGRQFSNSRSEMNVSTLELGDSALYLCASSPGGPRVGLFFGSGTQLSVL.

The rearrangement links TRBV6-6 to TRBJ2-3; tentatively, D is TRBD1 or TRBD2 (5 bases each). In germline, CDR1 is MNHNY, CDR2 SVGAGI (reference sequence). The CDR3 sequence is 15 residues long. Trimming pared 4 bases from V and 0 bases from J, leaving 11 bases between. The chain's CDR3 is CASSFSGPSTDTQYF. The CDR3 DNA sequence: TGTGCCAGCAGTTTCTCGGGGCCTAGCACAGATACGCAGTATTTT.

This rearrangement joins TRBV2 to TRBJ2-1, with 9 nucleotides matching TRBD2. The V gene end was trimmed by 5 bases and the J gene end by 7 bases; junction bases not matched to a gene: 15. This CDR3 has 17 residues. Germline assignment: CDR1 SNHLY and CDR2 FYNNEI. DNA for the CDR3: TGTGCCAGCAGTACCTCGAGGGAGCGGGGGGAAAAGAATGAGCAGTTCTTC. This encodes CASSTSRERGEKNEQFF.

This CDR3 reads CASSYRGGGGNTIYF. The DNA of the CDR3 is TGTGCCAGCAGCTACCGAGGGGGGGGTGGAAACACCATATATTTT. The chain combines TRBV25-1 with TRBJ1-3; possibly TRBD1 for D (6 bases). Germline CDR1 reads MGHDK; CDR2 reads SYGVNS. V was pared by 6 bases and J by 3 bases, with 15 bases between. The CDR3 sequence is 15 residues long. Full variable domain (missing parts from reference TRBV25-1 and TRBJ1-3): EADIYQTPRYLVIGTGKKITLECSQTMGHDKMYWYQQDPGMELHLIHYSYGVNSTEKGDLSSESTVSRIRTEHFPLTLESARPSHTSQYLCASSYRGGGGNTIYFGEGSWLTVV.

This chain links TRBV6-5 with TRBJ1-4, with 10 nucleotides matching TRBD1. The CDR3 sequence is 14 residues long. V shed 6 bases and J 5 bases; nucleotides not matched to a gene: 3. Germline CDR1 reads MNHEY; CDR2 reads SVGAGI. Written as DNA, the CDR3 is TGTGCCAGCAGCCAGGGACAGGGGAATGAAAAACTGTTTTTT. Amino acid sequence: CASSQGQGNEKLFF.

This chain connects TRBV4-1 to TRBJ1-4; D is unclear. Germline V gives CDR1 MGHRA, CDR2 YSYEKL. The CDR3 totals 15 residues. The germline V and J ends were trimmed by 0 bases and 7 bases, with 12 bases remaining between them. The CDR3 reads CASSQEFRVGEKLFF. The CDR3 coding sequence is TGCGCCAGCAGCCAAGAATTCCGGGTGGGTGAAAAACTGTTTTTT.

The chain employs TRBV29-1 and TRBJ2-2, with TRBD1 identical over 8 bases. Germline V gene data show CDR1 as SQVTM and CDR2 as ANQGSEA. The CDR3 is made up of 13 amino acids. Trimming cost V 7 bases and J 4 bases; bases outside gene matches: 5. The CDR3 nucleotides are TGCAGCGGGGGACAGGTTGCCACCGGGGAGCTGTTTTTT. This gives the protein CSGGQVATGELFF.

The chain couples TRBV11-3 to TRBJ2-5, with 7 bases identical to TRBD1. CDR1 and CDR2 (germline): SGHNT, YENEEA. The ends lost 1 base at V and 1 base at J; junction bases unmatched: 0. This CDR3 comprises 14 residues. In nucleotides, the CDR3 is TGTGCCAGCAGCTTAGGGGACAGCCAAGAGACCCAGTACTTC. Its protein product is CASSLGDSQETQYF.

In the case of this clone: A read error is likely, as this CDR3 ends without the conserved phenylalanine or tryptophan. The rearrangement uses TRBV2 and TRBJ2-7; a weak D match, TRBD2 (6 bases). The CDR3 loop spans 12 amino acids. The ends were cut back, 4 bases at V and 7 bases at J, with 11 bases in the middle. The V gene's germline CDR1 is SNHLY and CDR2 FYNNEI. In nucleotides, the CDR3 is TGTGCCAGCAGTGCGAGGGGAGGAGAGCAGTACCTC. Translation: CASSARGGEQYL.

CDR3 DNA: TGCAGCGCCGAGGAGGCAGGGGGGTTCGTGGAGACCCAGTACTTC. This encodes CSAEEAGGFVETQYF. The J gene is TRBJ2-5, the V gene TRBV29-1; the D gene is possibly TRBD1 (7 bases). The CDR3 loop spans 15 amino acids. CDR1 SQVTM and CDR2 ANQGSEA come from the germline V gene. V lost 7 bases to trimming and J lost 5 bases, with 23 bases between them.

Written as DNA, the CDR3 is TGTGCCAGCGGCAGGGGTGGCGGCAATCAGCCCCAGCATTTT. Protein sequence: CASGRGGGNQPQHF. The rearrangement uses TRBV7-2 and TRBJ1-5; D may be TRBD1 (6 bases). This CDR3 is built from 14 residues. V was shortened by 8 bases and J by 2 bases, with 13 bases between the two germline ends. The germline V gene encodes CDR1 SGHTA and CDR2 FQGNSA.